This T cell receptor beta chain was identified during a study of metastatic and nonmetastatic thyroid tumors. At the level of the study: Blood and tumor or nodule tissue repertoires from malignant and benign thyroid patients were compared.

In its sample, this clone was seen many times. CDR3 size: 14 residues. V shed 0 bases and J shed 4 bases, with 10 bases lying between them. In germline, CDR1 is SGHKS, CDR2 YYEKEE (reference sequence). All patients were untreated before thyroid surgery. TCRdb re-called the PCR reads via MiXCR. The data show tens of thousands of clones, about 16% seen once. What was sequenced was blood. The chain couples TRBV5-5 to TRBJ1-1; tentatively, D is TRBD1 (5 bases). This TCR came from a female donor with papillary thyroid cancer or a benign thyroid nodule (not recorded which). Some clones in this sample may be carry-over from other donors' samples. The CDR3 region is CASSLGGQGTEAFF. As DNA, the CDR3 is TGTGCCAGCAGCTTGGGGGGCCAAGGCACTGAAGCTTTCTTT.